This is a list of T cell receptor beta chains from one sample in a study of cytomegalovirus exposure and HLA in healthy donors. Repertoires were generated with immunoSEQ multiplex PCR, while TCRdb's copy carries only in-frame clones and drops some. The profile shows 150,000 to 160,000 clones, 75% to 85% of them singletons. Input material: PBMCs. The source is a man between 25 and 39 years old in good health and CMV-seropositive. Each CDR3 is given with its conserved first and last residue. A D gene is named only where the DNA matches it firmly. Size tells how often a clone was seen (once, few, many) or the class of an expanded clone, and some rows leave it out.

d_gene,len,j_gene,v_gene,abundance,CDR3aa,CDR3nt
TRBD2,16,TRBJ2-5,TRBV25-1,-,CASSDRSGVLQETQYF,TGTGCCAGCAGTGACAGGAGCGGGGTGTTACAAGAGACCCAGTACTTC
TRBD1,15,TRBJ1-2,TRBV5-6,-,CASSETSGQGNGYTF,TGTGCCAGCAGCGAGACAAGTGGACAGGGGAATGGCTACACCTTC
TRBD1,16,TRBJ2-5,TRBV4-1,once,CASSQDLLQGVETQYF,TGCGCCAGCAGCCAAGACCTTTTACAGGGGGTAGAGACCCAGTACTTC
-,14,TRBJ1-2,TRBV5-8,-,CASSVPVGEAGYTF,TGTGCCAGCAGCGTTCCGGTAGGGGAGGCTGGCTACACCTTC
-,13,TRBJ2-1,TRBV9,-,CASSVEVVNEQFF,TGTGCCAGCAGCGTGGAGGTGGTGAATGAGCAGTTCTTC
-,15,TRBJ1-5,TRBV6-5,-,CASSYSRQGNQPQHF,TGTGCCAGCAGTTACTCGAGGCAGGGTAATCAGCCCCAGCATTTT
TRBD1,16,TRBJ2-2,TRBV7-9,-,CASRTGTGIYTGELFF,TGTGCCAGCAGGACCGGGACAGGGATCTACACCGGGGAGCTGTTTTTT
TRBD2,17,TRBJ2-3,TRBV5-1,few,CASSSLAGGPGKDTQYF,TGCGCCAGCAGCTCCTTAGCGGGAGGGCCAGGCAAAGATACGCAGTATTTT
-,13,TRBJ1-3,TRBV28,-,CAIEKSLENTIYF,TGTGCCATCGAGAAAAGTCTCGAAAACACCATATATTTT
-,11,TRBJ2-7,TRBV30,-,CAWGRGSEQYF,TGTGCCTGGGGCAGGGGAAGCGAGCAGTACTTC
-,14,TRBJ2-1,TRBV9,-,CASSVGGLTNEQFF,TGTGCCAGCAGCGTAGGAGGGCTTACCAATGAGCAGTTCTTC
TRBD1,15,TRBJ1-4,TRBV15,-,CATSRVQGTNEKLFF,TGTGCCACCAGCAGGGTACAGGGGACTAATGAAAAACTGTTTTTT
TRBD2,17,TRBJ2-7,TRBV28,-,CASSPLPGSGRAGEQYF,TGTGCCAGCAGTCCTCTCCCCGGGAGCGGGAGGGCGGGGGAGCAGTACTTC
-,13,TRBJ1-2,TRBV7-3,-,CASSPGNNYGYTF,TGTGCCAGCAGCCCCGGGAATAACTATGGCTACACCTTC
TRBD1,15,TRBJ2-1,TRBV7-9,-,CASSEYRDRHNEQFF,TGTGCCAGCAGCGAATACCGGGACAGGCACAATGAGCAGTTCTTC
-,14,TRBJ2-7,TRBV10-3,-,CAISVAGVAYEQYF,TGTGCCATCAGTGTGGCAGGGGTAGCCTACGAGCAGTACTTC
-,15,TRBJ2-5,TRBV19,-,CASSISFRGQETQYF,TGTGCCAGTAGTATTTCGTTTCGGGGGCAAGAGACCCAGTACTTC